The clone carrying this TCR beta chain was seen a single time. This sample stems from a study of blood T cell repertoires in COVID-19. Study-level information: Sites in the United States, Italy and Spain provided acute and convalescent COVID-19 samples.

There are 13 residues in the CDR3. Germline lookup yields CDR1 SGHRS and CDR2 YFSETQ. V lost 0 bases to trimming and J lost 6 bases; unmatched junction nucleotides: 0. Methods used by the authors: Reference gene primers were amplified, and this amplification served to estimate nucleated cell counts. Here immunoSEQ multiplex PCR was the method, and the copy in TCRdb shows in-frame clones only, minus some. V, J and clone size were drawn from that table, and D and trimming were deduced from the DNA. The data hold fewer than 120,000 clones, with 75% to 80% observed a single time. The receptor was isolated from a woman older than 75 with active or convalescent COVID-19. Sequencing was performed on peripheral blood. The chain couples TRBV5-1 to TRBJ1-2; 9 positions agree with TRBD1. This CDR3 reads CASSLGQGDGYTF. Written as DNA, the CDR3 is TGCGCCAGCAGCTTGGGACAGGGGGATGGCTACACCTTC.